This TCR beta chain came from a study of T cells in Graves' hyperthyroidism and ophthalmopathy. Study outcomes and limitations: Peripheral blood also featured most of the thyroid clonotypes expanded above 0.001.

Concerning this clonotype itself: What it binds is not known.

Amplification targeted TCR beta CDR3 regions from RNA transcripts. The HTBI primer set was used in a first-round RT-PCR of the TCR CDR3. Each CDR3 protein is one row after TCRdb ran MiXCR on the multiplex PCR reads. The sample contains 300,000 to 500,000 distinct CDR3 sequences, 15% of which appear only once. Source material: blood. The receptor was isolated from a woman aged 25 to 39 with Graves' hyperthyroidism.

The chain's CDR3 is CASRTGHIAGINEQFF. The CDR3 DNA follows: TGTGCCAGTAGAACGGGTCACATAGCGGGAATCAATGAGCAGTTCTTC. This rearrangement joins TRBV19 to TRBJ2-1, with 8 bases lining up with TRBD2. Germline values: CDR1 LNHDA, CDR2 SQIVND (reference sequence). V lost 6 bases to trimming and J lost 6 bases; unmatched junction nucleotides: 13. This CDR3 comprises 16 residues.